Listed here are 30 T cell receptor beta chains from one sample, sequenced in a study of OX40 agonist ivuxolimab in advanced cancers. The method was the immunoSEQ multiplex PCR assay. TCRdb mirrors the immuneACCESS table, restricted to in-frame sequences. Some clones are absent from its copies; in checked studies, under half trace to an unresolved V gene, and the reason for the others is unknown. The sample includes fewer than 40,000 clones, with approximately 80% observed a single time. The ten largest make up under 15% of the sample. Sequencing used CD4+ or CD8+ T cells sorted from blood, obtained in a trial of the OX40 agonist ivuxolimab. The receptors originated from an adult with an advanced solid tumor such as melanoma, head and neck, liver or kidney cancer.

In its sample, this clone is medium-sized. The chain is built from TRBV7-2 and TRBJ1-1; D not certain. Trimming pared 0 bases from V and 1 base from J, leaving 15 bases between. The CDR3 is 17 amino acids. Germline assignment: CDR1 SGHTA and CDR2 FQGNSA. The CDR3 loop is CASSLAVTTLSNTEAFF. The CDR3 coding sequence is TGTGCCAGCAGCTTAGCGGTCACCACACTTTCGAACACTGAAGCTTTCTTT. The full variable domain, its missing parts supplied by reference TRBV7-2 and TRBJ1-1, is GAGVSQSPSNKVTEKGKDVELRCDPISGHTALYWYRQSLGQGLEFLIYFQGNSAPDKSGLPSDRFSAERTGGSVSTLTIQRTQQEDSAVYLCASSLAVTTLSNTEAFFGQGTRLTVV.

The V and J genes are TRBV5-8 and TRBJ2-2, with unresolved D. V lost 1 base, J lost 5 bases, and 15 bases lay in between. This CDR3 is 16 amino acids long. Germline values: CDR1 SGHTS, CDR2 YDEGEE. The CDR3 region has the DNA TGTGCCAGCAGCTTGTGGCCAAGAGTGGAAACCGGGGAGCTGTTTTTT. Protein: CASSLWPRVETGELFF.

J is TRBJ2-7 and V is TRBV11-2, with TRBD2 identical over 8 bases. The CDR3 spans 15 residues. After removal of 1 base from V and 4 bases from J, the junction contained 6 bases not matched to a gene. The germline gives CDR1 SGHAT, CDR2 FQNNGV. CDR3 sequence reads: CASSLAGSGMYEQYF. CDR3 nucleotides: TGTGCCAGCAGCTTAGCGGGTAGCGGGATGTACGAGCAGTACTTC.

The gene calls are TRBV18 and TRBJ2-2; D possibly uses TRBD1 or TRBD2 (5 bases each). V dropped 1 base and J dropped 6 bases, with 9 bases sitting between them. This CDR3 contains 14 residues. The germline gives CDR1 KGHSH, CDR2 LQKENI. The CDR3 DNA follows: TGTGCCAGCTCACCACAGGGGAGTGCCGGGGAGCTGTTTTTT. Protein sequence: CASSPQGSAGELFF.

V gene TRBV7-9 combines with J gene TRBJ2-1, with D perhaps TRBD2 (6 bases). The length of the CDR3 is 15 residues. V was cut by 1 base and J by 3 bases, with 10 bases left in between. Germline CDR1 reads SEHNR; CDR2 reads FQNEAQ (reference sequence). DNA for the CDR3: TGTGCCAGCAGCTTAGGTTCCGGGAGCTACAATGAGCAGTTCTTC. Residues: CASSLGSGSYNEQFF.

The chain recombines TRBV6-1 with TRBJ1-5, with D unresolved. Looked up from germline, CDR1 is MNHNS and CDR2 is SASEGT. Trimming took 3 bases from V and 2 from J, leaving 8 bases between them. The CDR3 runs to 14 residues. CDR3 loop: CASSDNLGNQPQHF. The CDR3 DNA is TGTGCCAGCAGTGATAACCTTGGCAATCAGCCCCAGCATTTT.

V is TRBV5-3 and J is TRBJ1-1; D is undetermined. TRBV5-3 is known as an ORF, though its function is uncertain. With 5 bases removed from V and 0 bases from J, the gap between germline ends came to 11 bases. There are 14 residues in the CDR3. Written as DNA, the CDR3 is TGTGCCAGAAGAAAGACTTATATGAACACTGAAGCTTTCTTT. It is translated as CARRKTYMNTEAFF.

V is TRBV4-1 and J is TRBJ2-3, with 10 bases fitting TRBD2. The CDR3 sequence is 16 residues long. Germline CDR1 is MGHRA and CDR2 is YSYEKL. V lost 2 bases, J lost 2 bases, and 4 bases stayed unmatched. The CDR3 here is CASSQTGLAITDTQYF. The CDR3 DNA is TGCGCCAGCAGCCAAACGGGACTAGCGATCACAGATACGCAGTATTTT.

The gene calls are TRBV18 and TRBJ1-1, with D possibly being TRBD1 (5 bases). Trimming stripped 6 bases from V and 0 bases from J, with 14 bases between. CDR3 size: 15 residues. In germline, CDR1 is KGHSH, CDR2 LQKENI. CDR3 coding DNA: TGTGCCAGCTCTCCCCCCGGGGGAGTGAACACTGAAGCTTTCTTT. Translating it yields CASSPPGGVNTEAFF.

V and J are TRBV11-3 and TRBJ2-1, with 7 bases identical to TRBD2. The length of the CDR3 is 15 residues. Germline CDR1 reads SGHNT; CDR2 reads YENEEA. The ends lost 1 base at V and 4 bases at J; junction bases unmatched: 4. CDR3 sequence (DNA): TGTGCCAGCAGCTTAGGGGAGGGTTTATACAATGAGCAGTTCTTC. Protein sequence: CASSLGEGLYNEQFF.

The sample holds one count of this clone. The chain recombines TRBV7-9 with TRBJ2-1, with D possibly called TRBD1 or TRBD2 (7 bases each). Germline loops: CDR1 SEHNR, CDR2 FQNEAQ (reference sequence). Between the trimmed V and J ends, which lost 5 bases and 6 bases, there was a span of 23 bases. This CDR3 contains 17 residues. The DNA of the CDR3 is TGTGCCAGCAGCCGTCACGGGACAGAGGGACTACCCAATGAGCAGTTCTTC. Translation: CASSRHGTEGLPNEQFF.

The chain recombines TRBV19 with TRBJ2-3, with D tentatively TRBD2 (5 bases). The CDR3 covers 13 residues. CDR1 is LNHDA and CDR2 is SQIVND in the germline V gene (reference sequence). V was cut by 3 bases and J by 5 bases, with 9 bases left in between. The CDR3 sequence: CASSILGEDTQYF. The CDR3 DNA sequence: TGTGCCAGTAGTATTTTGGGAGAAGATACGCAGTATTTT.

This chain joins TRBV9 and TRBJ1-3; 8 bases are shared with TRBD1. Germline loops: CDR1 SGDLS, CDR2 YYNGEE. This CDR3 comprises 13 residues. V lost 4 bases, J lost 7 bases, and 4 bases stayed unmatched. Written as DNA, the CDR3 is TGTGCCAGCAGCCCGCAGGGGGCCAACACCATATATTTT. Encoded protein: CASSPQGANTIYF.

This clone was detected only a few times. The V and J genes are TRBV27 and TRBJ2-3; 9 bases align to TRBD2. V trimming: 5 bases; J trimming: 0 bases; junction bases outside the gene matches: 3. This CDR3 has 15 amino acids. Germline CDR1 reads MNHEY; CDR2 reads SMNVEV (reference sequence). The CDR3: CASSPGLASTDTQYF. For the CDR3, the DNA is TGTGCCAGCAGTCCGGGACTAGCAAGCACAGATACGCAGTATTTT.

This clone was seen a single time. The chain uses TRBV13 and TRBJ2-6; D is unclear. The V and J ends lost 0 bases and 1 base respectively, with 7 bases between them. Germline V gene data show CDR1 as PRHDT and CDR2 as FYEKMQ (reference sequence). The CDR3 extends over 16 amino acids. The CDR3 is CASSLGVWSGANVLTF. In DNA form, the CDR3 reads TGTGCCAGCAGCTTAGGAGTTTGGTCTGGGGCCAACGTCCTGACTTTC. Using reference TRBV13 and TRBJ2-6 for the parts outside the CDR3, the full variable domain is AAGVIQSPRHLIKEKRETATLKCYPIPRHDTVYWYQQGPGQDPQFLISFYEKMQSDKGSIPDRFSAQQFSDYHSELNMSSLELGDSALYFCASSLGVWSGANVLTFGAGSRLTVL.

This CDR3 reads CASSSFPYEQYF. CDR3 DNA sequence: TGTGCCAGCAGCTCCTTCCCCTACGAGCAGTACTTC. This chain links TRBV7-2 with TRBJ2-7; D not certain. Trimming pared 4 bases from V and 2 bases from J, leaving 6 bases between. The germline V gene encodes CDR1 SGHTA and CDR2 FQGNSA. This CDR3 has 12 amino acids. The full variable domain, its missing parts supplied by reference TRBV7-2 and TRBJ2-7, is GAGVSQSPSNKVTEKGKDVELRCDPISGHTALYWYRQSLGQGLEFLIYFQGNSAPDKSGLPSDRFSAERTGGSVSTLTIQRTQQEDSAVYLCASSSFPYEQYFGPGTRLTVT.

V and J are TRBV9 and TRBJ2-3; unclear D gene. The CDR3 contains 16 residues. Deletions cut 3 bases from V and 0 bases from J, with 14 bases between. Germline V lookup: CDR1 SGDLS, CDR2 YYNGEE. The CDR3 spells CASSAQDRTSTDTQYF. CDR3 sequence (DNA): TGTGCCAGCAGCGCTCAAGACCGTACTAGCACAGATACGCAGTATTTT.

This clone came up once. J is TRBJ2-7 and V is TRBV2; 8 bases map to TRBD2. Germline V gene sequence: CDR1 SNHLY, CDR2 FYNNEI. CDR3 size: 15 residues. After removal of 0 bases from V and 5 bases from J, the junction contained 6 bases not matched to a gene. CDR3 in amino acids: CASSEAPSGPNEQYF. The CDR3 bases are TGTGCCAGCAGTGAAGCTCCTAGCGGGCCAAACGAGCAGTACTTC.

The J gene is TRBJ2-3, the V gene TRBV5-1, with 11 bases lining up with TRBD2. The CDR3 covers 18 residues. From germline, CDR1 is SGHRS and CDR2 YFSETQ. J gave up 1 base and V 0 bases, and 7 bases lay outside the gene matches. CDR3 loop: CASSLGLAGGVGTDTQYF. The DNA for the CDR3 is TGCGCCAGCAGCTTGGGCCTAGCGGGAGGAGTAGGCACAGATACGCAGTATTTT.

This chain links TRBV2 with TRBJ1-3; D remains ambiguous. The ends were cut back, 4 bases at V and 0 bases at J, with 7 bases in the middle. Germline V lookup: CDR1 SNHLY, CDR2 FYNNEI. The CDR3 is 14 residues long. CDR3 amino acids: CASSGLSSGNTIYF. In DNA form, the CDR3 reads TGTGCCAGCAGTGGACTGTCCTCTGGAAACACCATATATTTT. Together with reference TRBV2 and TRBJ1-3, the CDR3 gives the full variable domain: EPEVTQTPSHQVTQMGQEVILRCVPISNHLYFYWYRQILGQKVEFLVSFYNNEISEKSEIFDDQFSVERPDGSNFTLKIRSTKLEDSAMYFCASSGLSSGNTIYFGEGSWLTVV.

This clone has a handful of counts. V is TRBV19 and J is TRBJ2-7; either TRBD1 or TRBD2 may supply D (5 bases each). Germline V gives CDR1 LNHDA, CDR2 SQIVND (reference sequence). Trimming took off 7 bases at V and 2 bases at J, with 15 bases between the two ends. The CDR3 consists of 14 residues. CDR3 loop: CASNTRDGTYEQYF. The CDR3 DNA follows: TGTGCCAGTAACACCCGGGACGGAACCTACGAGCAGTACTTC.

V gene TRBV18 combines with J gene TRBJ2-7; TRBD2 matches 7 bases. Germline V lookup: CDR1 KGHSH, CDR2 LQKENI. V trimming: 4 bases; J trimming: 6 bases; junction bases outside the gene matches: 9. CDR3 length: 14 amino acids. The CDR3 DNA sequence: TGTGCCAGCTCACTTCAGTCGGGGGGAAGCGAGCAGTACTTC. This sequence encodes CASSLQSGGSEQYF.

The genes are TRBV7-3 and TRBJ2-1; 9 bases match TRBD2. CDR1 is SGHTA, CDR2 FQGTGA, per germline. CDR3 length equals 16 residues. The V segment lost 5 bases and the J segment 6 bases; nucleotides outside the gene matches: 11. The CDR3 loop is CASSHYSGSDGNEQFF. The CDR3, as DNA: TGTGCCAGCAGCCACTATAGCGGGAGTGATGGCAATGAGCAGTTCTTC.

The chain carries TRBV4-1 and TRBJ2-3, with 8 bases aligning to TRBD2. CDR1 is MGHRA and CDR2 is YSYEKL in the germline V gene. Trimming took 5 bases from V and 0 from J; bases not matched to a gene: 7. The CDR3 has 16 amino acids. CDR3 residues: CASSRLAKSSTDTQYF. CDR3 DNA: TGCGCCAGCAGCAGACTAGCGAAAAGTAGCACAGATACGCAGTATTTT.

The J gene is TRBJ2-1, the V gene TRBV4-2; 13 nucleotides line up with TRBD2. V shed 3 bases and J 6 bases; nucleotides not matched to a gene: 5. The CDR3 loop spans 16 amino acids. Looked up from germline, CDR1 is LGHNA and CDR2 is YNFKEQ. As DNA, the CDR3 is TGTGCCAGCAGCCATCCCGGGACTAGCGGGGTCAATGAGCAGTTCTTC. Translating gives CASSHPGTSGVNEQFF.

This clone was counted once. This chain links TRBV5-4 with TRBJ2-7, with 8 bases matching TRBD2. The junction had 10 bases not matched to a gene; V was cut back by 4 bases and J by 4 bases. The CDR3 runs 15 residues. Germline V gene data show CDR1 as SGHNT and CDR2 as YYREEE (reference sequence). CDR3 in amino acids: CASSQSGSGSYEQYF. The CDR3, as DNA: TGTGCCAGCAGCCAATCCGGAAGCGGGAGTTACGAGCAGTACTTC.

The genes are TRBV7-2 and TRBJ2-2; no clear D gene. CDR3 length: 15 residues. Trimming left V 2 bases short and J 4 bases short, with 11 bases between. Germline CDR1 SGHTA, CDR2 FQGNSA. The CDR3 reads CASSLLPDSTGELFF. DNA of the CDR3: TGTGCCAGCAGCTTACTACCCGATTCCACCGGGGAGCTGTTTTTT.

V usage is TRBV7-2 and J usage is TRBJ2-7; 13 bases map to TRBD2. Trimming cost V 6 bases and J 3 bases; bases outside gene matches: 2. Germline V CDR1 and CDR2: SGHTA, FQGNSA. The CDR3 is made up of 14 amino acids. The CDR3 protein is CASRGTSGVYEQYF. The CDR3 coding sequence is TGTGCCAGCAGGGGGACTAGCGGGGTCTACGAGCAGTACTTC.

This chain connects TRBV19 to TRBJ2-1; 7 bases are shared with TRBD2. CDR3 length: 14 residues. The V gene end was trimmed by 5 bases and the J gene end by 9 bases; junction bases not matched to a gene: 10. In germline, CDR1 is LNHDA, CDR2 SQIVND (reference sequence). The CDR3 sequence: CASSGLAEAAEQFF. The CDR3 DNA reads TGTGCCAGTAGTGGCCTAGCGGAAGCGGCTGAGCAGTTCTTC.

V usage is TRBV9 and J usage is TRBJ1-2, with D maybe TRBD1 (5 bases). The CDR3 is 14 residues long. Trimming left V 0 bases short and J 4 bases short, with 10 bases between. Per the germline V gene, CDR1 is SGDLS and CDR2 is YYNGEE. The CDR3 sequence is CASSVARQGYGYTF. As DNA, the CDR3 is TGTGCCAGCAGCGTAGCTCGGCAGGGCTATGGCTACACCTTC.